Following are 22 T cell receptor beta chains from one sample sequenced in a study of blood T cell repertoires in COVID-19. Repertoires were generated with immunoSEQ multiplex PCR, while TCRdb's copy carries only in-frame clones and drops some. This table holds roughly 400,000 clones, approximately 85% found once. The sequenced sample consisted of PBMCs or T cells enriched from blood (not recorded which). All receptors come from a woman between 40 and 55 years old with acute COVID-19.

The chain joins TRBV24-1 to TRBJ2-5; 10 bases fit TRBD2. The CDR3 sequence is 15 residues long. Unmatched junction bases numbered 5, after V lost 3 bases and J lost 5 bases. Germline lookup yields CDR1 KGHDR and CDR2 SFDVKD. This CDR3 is CATSDASGGHETQYF. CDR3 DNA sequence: TGTGCCACCAGTGATGCTAGCGGGGGACATGAGACCCAGTACTTC.

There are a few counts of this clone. In DNA, the CDR3 is TGTGCCACCAGCAGAGATGTGGTCAGTCCCTACGAGCAGTACTTC. It yields the protein CATSRDVVSPYEQYF. The J gene is TRBJ2-7, the V gene TRBV15, with unresolved D. Germline values: CDR1 LNHNV, CDR2 YYDKDF (reference sequence). The CDR3 sequence is 15 residues long. Between the trimmed V and J ends, which lost 0 bases and 2 bases, there was a span of 11 bases.

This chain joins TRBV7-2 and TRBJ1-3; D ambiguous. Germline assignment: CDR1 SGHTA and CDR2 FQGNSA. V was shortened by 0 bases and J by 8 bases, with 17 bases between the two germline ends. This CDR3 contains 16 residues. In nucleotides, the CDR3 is TGTGCCAGCAGCTTAGCGCGTTTTAGCGGGGTTTACACCATATATTTT. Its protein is CASSLARFSGVYTIYF.

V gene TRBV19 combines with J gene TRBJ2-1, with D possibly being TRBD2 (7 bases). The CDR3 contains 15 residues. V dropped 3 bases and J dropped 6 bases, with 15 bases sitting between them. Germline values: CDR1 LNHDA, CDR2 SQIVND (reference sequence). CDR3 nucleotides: TGTGCCAGTAGTATGGTGGGGGGGGGCCTCAATGAGCAGTTCTTC. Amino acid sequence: CASSMVGGGLNEQFF.

The CDR3 spells CASSLAPSGGQYF. CDR3 coding DNA: TGTGCCAGCAGCTTAGCCCCTAGCGGGGGGCAGTACTTC. The chain recombines TRBV11-3 with TRBJ2-7; 10 bases are shared with TRBD2. Germline assignment: CDR1 SGHNT and CDR2 YENEEA. The CDR3 spans 13 residues. The V and J ends lost 1 base and 9 bases, in that order; junction bases with no gene match: 3.

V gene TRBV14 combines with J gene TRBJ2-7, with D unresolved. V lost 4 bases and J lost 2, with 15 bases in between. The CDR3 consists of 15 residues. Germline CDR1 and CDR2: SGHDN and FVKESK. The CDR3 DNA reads TGTGCCAGCAGCCCGCTCGCTAGTCGAACCTACGAGCAGTACTTC. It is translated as CASSPLASRTYEQYF.

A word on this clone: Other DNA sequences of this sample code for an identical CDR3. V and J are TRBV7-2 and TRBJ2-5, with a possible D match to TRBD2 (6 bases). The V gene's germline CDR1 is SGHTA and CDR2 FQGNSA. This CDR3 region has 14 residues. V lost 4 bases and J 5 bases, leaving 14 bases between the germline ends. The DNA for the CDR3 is TGTGCCAGCAGCTCGGACTACGGCTCGGAGACCCAGTACTTC. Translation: CASSSDYGSETQYF.

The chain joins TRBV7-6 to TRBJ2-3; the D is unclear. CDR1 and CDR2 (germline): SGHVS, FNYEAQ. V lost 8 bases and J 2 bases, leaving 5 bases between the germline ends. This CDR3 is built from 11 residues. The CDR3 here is CASANTDTQYF. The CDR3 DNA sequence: TGTGCCAGCGCGAACACAGATACGCAGTATTTT.

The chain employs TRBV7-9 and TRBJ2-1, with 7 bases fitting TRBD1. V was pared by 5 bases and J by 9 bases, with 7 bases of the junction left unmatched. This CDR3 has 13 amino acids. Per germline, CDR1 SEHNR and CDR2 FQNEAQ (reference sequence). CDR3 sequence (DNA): TGTGCCAGCAGCAACGACAGGGTTACTGAGCAGTTCTTC. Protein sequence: CASSNDRVTEQFF. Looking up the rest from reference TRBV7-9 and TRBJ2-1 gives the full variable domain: DTGVSQNPRHKITKRGQNVTFRCDPISEHNRLYWYRQTLGQGPEFLTYFQNEAQLEKSRLLSDRFSAERPKGSFSTLEIQRTEQGDSAMYLCASSNDRVTEQFFGPGTRLTVL.

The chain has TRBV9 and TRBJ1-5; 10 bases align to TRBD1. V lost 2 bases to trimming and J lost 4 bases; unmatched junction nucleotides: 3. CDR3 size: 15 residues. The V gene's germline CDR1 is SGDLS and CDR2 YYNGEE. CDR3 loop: CASSVGTGENQPQHF. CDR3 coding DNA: TGTGCCAGCAGCGTTGGGACAGGGGAAAATCAGCCCCAGCATTTT. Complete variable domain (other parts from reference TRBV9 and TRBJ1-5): DSGVTQTPKHLITATGQRVTLRCSPRSGDLSVYWYQQSLDQGLQFLIQYYNGEERAKGNILERFSAQQFPDLHSELNLSSLELGDSALYFCASSVGTGENQPQHFGDGTRLSIL.

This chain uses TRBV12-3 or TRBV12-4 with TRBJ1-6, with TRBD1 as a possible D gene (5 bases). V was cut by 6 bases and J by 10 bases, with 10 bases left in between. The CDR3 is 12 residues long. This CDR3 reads CASRHRFSPLHF. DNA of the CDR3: TGTGCCAGCAGACACAGGTTCTCACCCCTCCACTTT.

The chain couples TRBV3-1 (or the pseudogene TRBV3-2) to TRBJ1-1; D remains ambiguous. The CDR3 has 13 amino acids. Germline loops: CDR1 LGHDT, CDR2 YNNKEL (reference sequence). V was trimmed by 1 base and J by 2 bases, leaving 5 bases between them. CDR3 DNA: TGTGCCAGCAGCCAAGTAACAAACACTGAAGCTTTCTTT. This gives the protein CASSQVTNTEAFF.

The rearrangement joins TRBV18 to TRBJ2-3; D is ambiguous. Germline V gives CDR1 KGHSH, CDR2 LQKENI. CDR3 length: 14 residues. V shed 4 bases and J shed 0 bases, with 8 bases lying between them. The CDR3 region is CASSLYSSTDTQYF. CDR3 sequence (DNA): TGTGCCAGCTCACTCTACAGTAGCACAGATACGCAGTATTTT. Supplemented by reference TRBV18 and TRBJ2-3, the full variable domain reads NAGVMQNPRHLVRRRGQEARLRCSPMKGHSHVYWYRQLPEEGLKFMVYLQKENIIDESGMPKERFSAEFPKEGPSILRIQQVVRGDSAAYFCASSLYSSTDTQYFGPGTRLTVL.

The CDR3 sequence: CATSDPDSNTDTQYF. CDR3 bases: TGTGCCACCAGTGATCCCGACAGTAACACAGATACGCAGTATTTT. The chain couples TRBV24-1 to TRBJ2-3, with D maybe TRBD1 (5 bases). CDR3 length: 15 amino acids. Trimming took off 3 bases at V and 2 bases at J, with 11 bases between the two ends. Germline assignment: CDR1 KGHDR and CDR2 SFDVKD.

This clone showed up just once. In nucleotides, the CDR3 is TGCAGCGTTGCTGGATGGGACAGGGGAACCGGGGAGCTGTTTTTT. Its protein product is CSVAGWDRGTGELFF. The chain combines TRBV29-1 with TRBJ2-2, with 10 bases identical to TRBD1. The length of the CDR3 is 15 residues. CDR1 and CDR2 from the germline V gene are SQVTM and ANQGSEA. The J segment lost 5 bases and the V segment lost 4 bases, leaving 7 bases of the junction unmatched.

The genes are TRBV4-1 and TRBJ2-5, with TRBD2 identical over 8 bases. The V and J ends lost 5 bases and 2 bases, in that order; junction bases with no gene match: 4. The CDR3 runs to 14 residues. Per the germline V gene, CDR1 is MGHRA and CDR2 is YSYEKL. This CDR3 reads CASSVTGGQETQYF. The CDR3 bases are TGCGCCAGCAGCGTAACGGGGGGGCAAGAGACCCAGTACTTC.

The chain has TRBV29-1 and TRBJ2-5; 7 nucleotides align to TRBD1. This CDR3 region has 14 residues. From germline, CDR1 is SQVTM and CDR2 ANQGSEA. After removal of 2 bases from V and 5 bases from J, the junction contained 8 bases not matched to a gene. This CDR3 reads CSVELGGASETQYF. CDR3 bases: TGCAGCGTTGAATTAGGGGGCGCGTCCGAGACCCAGTACTTC.

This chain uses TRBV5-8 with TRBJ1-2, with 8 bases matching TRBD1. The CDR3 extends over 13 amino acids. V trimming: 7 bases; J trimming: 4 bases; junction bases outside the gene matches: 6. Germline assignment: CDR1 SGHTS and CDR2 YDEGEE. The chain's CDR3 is CASEIGQGYGYTF. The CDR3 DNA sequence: TGTGCCAGCGAAATAGGACAGGGCTATGGCTACACCTTC. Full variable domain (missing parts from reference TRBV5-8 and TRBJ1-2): EAGVTQSPTHLIKTRGQQATLRCSPISGHTSVYWYQQALGLGLQFLLWYDEGEERNRGNFPPRFSGRQFPNYSSELNVNALELEDSALYLCASEIGQGYGYTFGSGTRLTVV.

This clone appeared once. CDR3 in amino acids: CASSDYGADTQYF. The CDR3 coding sequence is TGTGCCAGCAGTGATTACGGGGCAGATACGCAGTATTTT. The gene calls are TRBV6-1 and TRBJ2-3; possibly TRBD2 for D (5 bases). CDR3 length equals 13 residues. Between the trimmed V and J ends, which lost 3 bases and 4 bases, there was a span of 8 bases. Germline lookup yields CDR1 MNHNS and CDR2 SASEGT.

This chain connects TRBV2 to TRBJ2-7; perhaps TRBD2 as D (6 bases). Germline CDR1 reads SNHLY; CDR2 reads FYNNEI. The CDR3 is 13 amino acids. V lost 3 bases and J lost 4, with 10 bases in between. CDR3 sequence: CASSDRGGYEQYF. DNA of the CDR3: TGTGCCAGCAGTGACCGTGGGGGGTACGAGCAGTACTTC.

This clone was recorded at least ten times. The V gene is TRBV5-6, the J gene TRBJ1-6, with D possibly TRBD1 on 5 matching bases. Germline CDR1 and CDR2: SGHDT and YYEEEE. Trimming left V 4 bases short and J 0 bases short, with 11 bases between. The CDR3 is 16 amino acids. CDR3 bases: TGTGCCAGCAGCACTCGGACAAGCTCCTATAATTCACCCCTCCACTTT. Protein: CASSTRTSSYNSPLHF.

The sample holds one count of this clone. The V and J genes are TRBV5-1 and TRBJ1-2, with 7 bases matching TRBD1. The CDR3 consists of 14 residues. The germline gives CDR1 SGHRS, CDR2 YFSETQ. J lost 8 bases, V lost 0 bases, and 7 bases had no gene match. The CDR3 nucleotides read TGCGCCAGCAGCTTGGCCCAGACAGGGAACGGCTACACCTTC. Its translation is CASSLAQTGNGYTF.